These 23 T cell receptor beta chains share one sample of origin, sequenced in a study of PD-1 blockade in classical Hodgkin lymphoma (dated by TCRdb to about 2020). Library construction relied on the immunoSEQ multiplex PCR assay. Here the immuneACCESS table is served through TCRdb, limited to in-frame sequences with V and J called. Missing clones are a known gap in these copies; in checked studies unresolved V genes cover under half, and the rest lacks a known reason. In this sample the table shows 30,000 to 35,000 clones, approximately 85% of which occur a single time. The leading ten clones occupy 30% to 35% of the sample. The sample's time point label, in plain terms: cycle 1 day 1 (C1D1), immediately before nivolumab initiation. Relapse after autologous stem cell transplantation had occurred in all trial patients, and cohorts A, B and C were distinguished by prior brentuximab vedotin exposure.

Material: peripheral blood mononuclear cells (PBMCs), obtained at baseline. The receptors come from a human donor with classical Hodgkin lymphoma.

This clone was counted only a few times. The junction departs from germline at one end; a sequencing error may be responsible. V and J are TRBV11-3 and TRBJ1-6; D gene ambiguous. CDR1 and CDR2 (germline): SGHNT, YENEEA. This CDR3 comprises 12 residues. CDR3 in amino acids: CASTLGHLPLHF. The CDR3 DNA reads as TGTGCCAGCACCTTAGGGCACCTCCCCCTCCACTTT.

The CDR3: CASSFRISGTAATNEKLFF. The CDR3 DNA reads as TGTGCCAGCAGTTTTCGAATATCCGGGACCGCCGCAACTAATGAAAAACTGTTTTTT. The chain has TRBV2 and TRBJ1-4; D might be TRBD1 (5 bases). V shed 5 bases and J shed 0 bases, with 22 bases lying between them. The V gene's germline CDR1 is SNHLY and CDR2 FYNNEI. The CDR3 covers 19 residues.

DNA of the CDR3: TGTGCCAGCAGTGAATGGCGAAATAGCAATCAGCCCCAGCATTTT. Protein product: CASSEWRNSNQPQHF. The V gene is TRBV6-1, the J gene TRBJ1-5; the D is unclear. Trimming shortened V by 2 bases and J by 0 bases, and 8 bases separated the two germline ends. Germline V gene lookup returns CDR1 MNHNS and CDR2 SASEGT. The CDR3 has 15 amino acids.

The rearrangement links TRBV7-8 to TRBJ2-5, with D hard to call. The germline V gene encodes CDR1 SGHVS and CDR2 FQNEAQ. The CDR3 is 13 residues long. V lost 3 bases and J 3 bases, leaving 8 bases between the germline ends. CDR3 sequence reads: CASSFTTKETQYF. The CDR3 DNA reads as TGTGCCAGCAGCTTTACTACCAAAGAGACCCAGTACTTC.

The rearrangement uses TRBV7-9 and TRBJ1-1, with D possibly TRBD1 on 5 matching bases. This CDR3 is 11 amino acids long. V was clipped by 4 bases and J by 13 bases, with 13 bases between them. Germline lookup yields CDR1 SEHNR and CDR2 FQNEAQ (reference sequence). The CDR3 is CASSSGFVGFF. The CDR3 bases are TGTGCCAGCAGCTCAGGGTTTGTTGGTTTCTTT.

Only one count was recorded for this clone. The DNA for the CDR3 is TGTGCCACCTCGACGACAGTCTCCTACGAGCAGTACTTC. It translates to CATSTTVSYEQYF. The J gene is TRBJ2-7, the V gene TRBV6-5; D possibly corresponds to TRBD1 (5 bases). The germline V gene encodes CDR1 MNHEY and CDR2 SVGAGI. This CDR3 is built from 13 residues. V lost 10 bases to trimming and J lost 0 bases, with 13 bases between them.

The chain combines TRBV7-2 with TRBJ1-4; 7 bases match TRBD1. CDR3 size: 14 residues. Trimming cost V 5 bases and J 3 bases; bases outside gene matches: 3. The germline V gene has CDR1 SGHTA and CDR2 FQGNSA. The CDR3 loop is CASSVQGSNEKLFF. In DNA, the CDR3 is TGTGCCAGCAGCGTACAGGGGTCTAATGAAAAACTGTTTTTT.

The CDR3, as DNA: TGTGCCTGGAGTAAGACAGCTTCCCATGAAAAACTGTTTTTT. Protein product: CAWSKTASHEKLFF. V is TRBV30 and J is TRBJ1-4, with a tentative D call TRBD1 (5 bases). Germline lookup yields CDR1 GTSNPN and CDR2 SVGIG (reference sequence). This CDR3 has 14 residues. Trimming took 2 bases from V and 6 from J, leaving 13 bases between them.

This chain connects TRBV30 to TRBJ2-3, with D perhaps matching TRBD1 (5 bases). Germline CDR1 GTSNPN, CDR2 SVGIG (reference sequence). V was trimmed by 0 bases and J by 5 bases, leaving 12 bases between them. This CDR3 comprises 14 residues. The CDR3 DNA is TGTGCCTGGAGTGTAAGGGGAAATTTAGATACGCAGTATTTT. This sequence encodes CAWSVRGNLDTQYF.

This chain uses TRBV2 with TRBJ1-3, with 9 bases fitting TRBD1. Per the germline V gene, CDR1 is SNHLY and CDR2 is FYNNEI. V was pared by 6 bases and J by 6 bases, with 3 bases of the junction left unmatched. There are 13 residues in the CDR3. CDR3 in DNA: TGTGCCAGCAGAAGGGACAGGGAAAACACCATATATTTT. Translated: CASRRDRENTIYF.

This clone was detected once. The chain is built from TRBV6-5 and TRBJ1-2, with D perhaps matching TRBD1 (6 bases). V was cut by 6 bases and J by 6 bases, with 17 bases left in between. This CDR3 region has 14 residues. From germline, CDR1 is MNHEY and CDR2 SVGAGI. CDR3 loop: CASRVVAGGNGYTF. CDR3 in DNA: TGTGCCAGCAGAGTTGTAGCCGGGGGCAATGGCTACACCTTC.

This rearrangement joins TRBV6-5 to TRBJ1-4; D is undetermined. Germline CDR1 and CDR2: MNHEY and SVGAGI. V was cut by 6 bases and J by 3 bases, with 11 bases left in between. The CDR3 is made up of 14 amino acids. The chain's CDR3 is CASRVDTANEKLFF. CDR3 sequence (DNA): TGTGCCAGCAGGGTGGATACGGCTAATGAAAAACTGTTTTTT.

The chain's CDR3 is CASSYQGTQETQYF. CDR3 sequence (DNA): TGTGCCAGCAGTTATCAGGGCACCCAAGAGACCCAGTACTTC. The chain carries TRBV28 and TRBJ2-5, with a weak D call TRBD1 (5 bases). The ends were cut back, 4 bases at V and 1 base at J, with 10 bases in the middle. CDR1 and CDR2 (germline): MDHEN, SYDVKM. The CDR3 contains 14 residues.

This chain joins TRBV7-2 and TRBJ2-7; maybe TRBD1 (6 bases). CDR3 size: 14 residues. Germline CDR1 SGHTA, CDR2 FQGNSA. V shed 0 bases and J shed 4 bases, with 10 bases lying between them. CDR3 coding DNA: TGTGCCAGCAGCTTAGCGAGGACAGCTTACGAGCAGTACTTC. Translated: CASSLARTAYEQYF.

The chain links TRBV5-5 to TRBJ1-2, with 8 bases aligning to TRBD1. Germline V gene data show CDR1 as SGHKS and CDR2 as YYEKEE (reference sequence). The J segment lost 7 bases and the V segment lost 0 bases, leaving 8 bases of the junction unmatched. CDR3 size: 15 residues. Here the CDR3 reads CASSLAGGAMIGYTF. In DNA, the CDR3 is TGTGCCAGCAGCTTGGCAGGGGGCGCGATGATTGGCTACACCTTC.

Comment on this clone: Other DNA sequences from this sample encode an identical CDR3 as well. This chain uses TRBV6-5 with TRBJ2-7, with 9 nucleotides matching TRBD1. The V and J ends lost 0 bases and 1 base, in that order; junction bases with no gene match: 1. The CDR3 has 15 amino acids. The germline V gene has CDR1 MNHEY and CDR2 SVGAGI. This chain's CDR3 is CASSYSGTGSYEQYF. The CDR3 coding sequence is TGTGCCAGCAGTTACTCGGGGACAGGGTCCTACGAGCAGTACTTC.

The chain is built from TRBV11-3 and TRBJ2-1, with D perhaps matching TRBD2 (6 bases). The V gene lost 5 bases and the J gene lost 6 bases, with 20 bases spanning the gap. This CDR3 is built from 16 residues. The germline gives CDR1 SGHNT, CDR2 YENEEA. The CDR3 sequence: CASSVLLEGEVNEQFF. CDR3 coding DNA: TGTGCCAGCAGCGTCCTGTTGGAGGGTGAGGTCAATGAGCAGTTCTTC. The full variable domain, completed using reference TRBV11-3 and TRBJ2-1, is EAGVVQSPRYKIIEKKQPVAFWCNPISGHNTLYWYLQNLGQGPELLIRYENEEAVDDSQLPKDRFSAERLKGVDSTLKIQPAELGDSAVYLCASSVLLEGEVNEQFFGPGTRLTVL.

This clone was detected only a few times. The chain joins TRBV6-5 to TRBJ1-1; D remains ambiguous. Deletions cut 0 bases from V and 1 base from J, with 3 bases between. The CDR3 sequence is 13 residues long. The germline V gene has CDR1 MNHEY and CDR2 SVGAGI. CDR3: CASSYSANTEAFF. Written as DNA, the CDR3 is TGTGCCAGCAGTTACTCTGCGAACACTGAAGCTTTCTTT.

Here the CDR3 reads CASSYGSPGNTIYF. CDR3 nucleotides: TGTGCCAGCAGTTACGGAAGTCCTGGAAACACCATATATTTT. V is TRBV6-5 and J is TRBJ1-3; no clear D. CDR1 and CDR2 from the germline V gene are MNHEY and SVGAGI. The CDR3 runs to 14 residues. V lost 2 bases to trimming and J lost 2 bases, with 7 bases between them.

The chain has TRBV6-5 and TRBJ1-1; the D is unclear. Germline values: CDR1 MNHEY, CDR2 SVGAGI. This CDR3 is built from 13 residues. The V gene lost 2 bases and the J gene lost 0 bases, with 4 bases spanning the gap. This chain's CDR3 is CASSYGMNTEAFF. The DNA of the CDR3 is TGTGCCAGCAGTTACGGAATGAACACTGAAGCTTTCTTT.

CDR3 sequence: CASSLTAISSYNSPLHF. The CDR3 DNA sequence: TGTGCCAGCAGTTTGACAGCTATCAGCTCCTATAATTCACCCCTCCACTTT. The gene calls are TRBV28 and TRBJ1-6; a weak D match, TRBD1 (5 bases). This CDR3 has 17 amino acids. V lost 3 bases and J lost 0, with 12 bases in between. Per the germline V gene, CDR1 is MDHEN and CDR2 is SYDVKM.

V is TRBV7-2 and J is TRBJ1-5, with D perhaps TRBD1 (5 bases). Germline V gene sequence: CDR1 SGHTA, CDR2 FQGNSA. The CDR3 is 13 amino acids. The V gene lost 5 bases and the J gene lost 7 bases, with 12 bases spanning the gap. The chain's CDR3 is CASSVQERQPQHF. CDR3 sequence (DNA): TGTGCCAGCAGCGTACAGGAGCGACAGCCCCAGCATTTT.

The chain recombines TRBV11-2 with TRBJ2-7; D is undetermined. The CDR3 covers 13 residues. The germline V gene encodes CDR1 SGHAT and CDR2 FQNNGV. Trimming removed 0 bases at V and 3 bases at J, with 6 bases between. The CDR3 reads CASSLEAGYEQYF. The CDR3 DNA is TGTGCCAGCAGCTTAGAAGCTGGCTACGAGCAGTACTTC. The full variable domain, rest sourced from reference TRBV11-2 and TRBJ2-7, is EAGVAQSPRYKIIEKRQSVAFWCNPISGHATLYWYQQILGQGPKLLIQFQNNGVVDDSQLPKDRFSAERLKGVDSTLKIQPAKLEDSAVYLCASSLEAGYEQYFGPGTRLTVT.